This section outlines one T cell receptor beta chain sequence together with its context. This specimen belongs to a study of blood T cell repertoires in COVID-19. The wider study: COVID-19 samples collected from the United States, Italy and Spain covered acute and convalescent phases. Sample material is recorded as cDNA or gDNA derived from T cells, B-cell-depleted T cells, or PBMCs.

V shed 5 bases and J 3 bases; nucleotides not matched to a gene: 4. The germline gives CDR1 MNHEY, CDR2 SVGEGT. This CDR3 contains 15 residues. Original analysis: The assay estimated nucleated cells by amplifying reference gene primers. Method: immunoSEQ multiplex PCR; TCRdb's copy keeps in-frame clones and lacks some. D and trimming were read from the DNA, whereas the V and J calls and clone size are those reported in that table. The data hold some 260,000 clones, with approximately 86% observed a single time. The TCR was taken from a human donor in a cohort sampled during active COVID-19. The sample consisted of peripheral blood. This chain joins TRBV6-2 or TRBV6-3 and TRBJ2-3; 11 bases are shared with TRBD2. The CDR3 region is CASSHSGGATDTQYF. For the CDR3, the DNA is TGTGCCAGCAGTCATAGCGGGGGGGCGACAGATACGCAGTATTTT.